A single sample gave rise to the 16 T cell receptor beta chains below, sequenced in a study of cytomegalovirus exposure and HLA in healthy donors. The study ran its PCR with 60 Vbeta and 13 Jbeta primers. Assay: immunoSEQ multiplex PCR; the TCRdb copy retains only in-frame clones and omits some. In total, the table holds 150,000 to 200,000 clones. The specimen was PBMCs. These receptors originate from a man under 40 in good health and CMV-seronegative.

The J gene is TRBJ2-7, the V gene TRBV4-1; TRBD2 matches at 8 bases. The CDR3 contains 16 residues. Trimming at V came to 0 bases and at J to 3 bases, leaving 7 bases not matched to a gene. Germline CDR1 and CDR2: MGHRA and YSYEKL. The CDR3 nucleotides read TGCGCCAGCAGCCAAGAAGGGCTAGCGGGCCTCTACGAGCAGTACTTC. Translation gives CASSQEGLAGLYEQYF.

The chain joins TRBV6-1 to TRBJ1-1, with TRBD1 identical over 9 bases. Germline V gives CDR1 MNHNS, CDR2 SASEGT. The trim removed 1 base at V and 3 bases at J, leaving 0 bases unmatched. The CDR3 runs to 14 residues. The CDR3 bases are TGTGCCAGCAGTGAAGGACAGGGGGACACTGAAGCTTTCTTT. It codes for CASSEGQGDTEAFF.

This chain links TRBV7-6 with TRBJ2-7, with TRBD1 matching 9 bases. V gave up 1 base and J gave up 3 bases; unmatched junction bases: 4. There are 15 residues in the CDR3. Germline CDR1 SGHVS, CDR2 FNYEAQ. The CDR3 sequence is CASSLEVTGGYEQYF. CDR3 bases: TGTGCCAGCAGCTTAGAGGTGACAGGGGGCTACGAGCAGTACTTC. Full variable domain (rest looked up from reference TRBV7-6 and TRBJ2-7): GAGVSQSPRYKVTKRGQDVALRCDPISGHVSLYWYRQALGQGPEFLTYFNYEAQQDKSGLPNDRFSAERPEGSISTLTIQRTEQRDSAMYRCASSLEVTGGYEQYFGPGTRLTVT.

The V call is TRBV27, the J call TRBJ1-6; D is unresolved. Trimming removed 3 bases from V and 8 bases from J, with 14 bases in between. The CDR3 consists of 15 residues. CDR1 MNHEY and CDR2 SMNVEV come from the germline V gene (reference sequence). The CDR3 sequence is CASSFWGGEHSPLHF. The CDR3 nucleotides are TGTGCCAGCAGTTTTTGGGGTGGGGAGCATTCACCCCTCCACTTT.

This chain joins TRBV19 and TRBJ2-7; 7 positions agree with TRBD1. Trimming cost V 2 bases and J 5 bases; bases outside gene matches: 12. There are 16 residues in the CDR3. From germline, CDR1 is LNHDA and CDR2 SQIVND (reference sequence). The chain's CDR3 is CASSITNIDRDDEQYF. In nucleotides, the CDR3 is TGTGCCAGTAGTATAACCAATATTGACAGGGACGACGAGCAGTACTTC.

V is TRBV30 and J is TRBJ1-1; no firm D call. With 3 bases removed from V and 3 bases from J, the gap between germline ends came to 11 bases. The CDR3 runs to 13 residues. The V gene's germline CDR1 is GTSNPN and CDR2 SVGIG (reference sequence). The chain's CDR3 is CAWRRTLDTEAFF. The CDR3, as DNA: TGTGCCTGGAGGCGTACGCTTGACACTGAAGCTTTCTTT.

This chain uses TRBV6-6 with TRBJ1-1, with D possibly TRBD1 on 5 matching bases. Trimming removed 6 bases from V and 5 bases from J, with 22 bases in between. Germline V gene lookup returns CDR1 MNHNY and CDR2 SVGAGI (reference sequence). This CDR3 has 16 amino acids. The CDR3 protein is CASSQSDTGLRTEAFF. CDR3 DNA: TGTGCCAGCAGCCAGTCGGACACAGGTCTGAGGACTGAAGCTTTCTTT.

The genes are TRBV2 and TRBJ2-5; 7 nucleotides agree with TRBD1. The DNA matches TRBJ2-7 better at its end, which makes the J call doubtful. Germline V CDR1 and CDR2: SNHLY, FYNNEI. This CDR3 contains 14 residues. In DNA, the CDR3 is TGTGCCAGCAGTGTAGGCAGGGGGTCCTACGAGCAGTACTTC. Translated: CASSVGRGSYEQYF.

V is TRBV7-9 and J is TRBJ1-4, with D possibly matching TRBD1 (6 bases). Germline CDR1 is SEHNR and CDR2 is FQNEAQ (reference sequence). The CDR3 totals 12 residues. The ends were cut back, 3 bases at V and 8 bases at J, with 7 bases in the middle. This CDR3 is CASSFGQEKLFF. The CDR3 DNA is TGTGCCAGCAGCTTCGGACAGGAAAAACTGTTTTTT. The whole variable domain, remainder taken from reference TRBV7-9 and TRBJ1-4, is DTGVSQNPRHKITKRGQNVTFRCDPISEHNRLYWYRQTLGQGPEFLTYFQNEAQLEKSRLLSDRFSAERPKGSFSTLEIQRTEQGDSAMYLCASSFGQEKLFFGSGTQLSVL.

The chain links TRBV19 to TRBJ2-7; possible D gene TRBD1, 6 bases. This CDR3 is 15 amino acids long. Per germline, CDR1 LNHDA and CDR2 SQIVND (reference sequence). V gave up 4 bases and J gave up 2 bases, with 15 bases separating them. CDR3 nucleotide sequence: TGTGCCAGTAGTACATCCACAGGGTTCGCCTACGAGCAGTACTTC. This encodes CASSTSTGFAYEQYF.

The chain employs TRBV14 and TRBJ1-1, with a possible D match to TRBD1 (5 bases). V was cut by 4 bases and J by 7 bases, with 22 bases left in between. CDR1 is SGHDN and CDR2 is FVKESK in the germline V gene. This CDR3 has 16 amino acids. The CDR3 coding sequence is TGTGCCAGCAGCCCTACTTTGGGGGGGAGTCGGGGTGAAGCTTTCTTT. As protein: CASSPTLGGSRGEAFF.

The chain joins TRBV5-1 to TRBJ1-1, with 8 positions matching TRBD1. The ends lost 4 bases at V and 6 bases at J; junction bases unmatched: 11. From germline, CDR1 is SGHRS and CDR2 YFSETQ. CDR3 length: 15 amino acids. In DNA form, the CDR3 reads TGCGCCAGCAGCCCATCAGCGGACAGGGCATCTGAAGCTTTCTTT. It codes for CASSPSADRASEAFF.

J is TRBJ2-5 and V is TRBV7-2; D uncertain. Trimming cost V 3 bases and J 3 bases, with 8 bases left between them. CDR3 length: 13 amino acids. Germline V CDR1 and CDR2: SGHTA, FQGNSA. CDR3 bases: TGTGCCAGCAGCTTCAGACTGAAAGAGACCCAGTACTTC. Its protein product is CASSFRLKETQYF.

The V call is TRBV18, the J call TRBJ2-2; D possibly corresponds to TRBD2 (6 bases). Germline lookup yields CDR1 KGHSH and CDR2 LQKENI. CDR3 length equals 13 residues. The V end was cut by 4 bases, the J end by 6 bases, with 9 bases between. In nucleotides, the CDR3 is TGTGCCAGCTCACAAGTAGCGGCCGGGGAGCTGTTTTTT. Translating gives CASSQVAAGELFF.

This chain connects TRBV7-9 to TRBJ2-7, with 7 bases matching TRBD2. The J segment lost 2 bases and the V segment lost 9 bases, leaving 10 bases of the junction unmatched. The CDR3 runs 14 residues. From germline, CDR1 is SEHNR and CDR2 FQNEAQ (reference sequence). CDR3 DNA sequence: TGTGCCAGGGGGGGGACTCATAAGACCTACGAGCAGTACTTC. Translation gives CARGGTHKTYEQYF.

The CDR3 DNA is TGTGCCAGCAGTTACTCGGGAGCCCCTCTCGAGCAGTACTTC. Residues: CASSYSGAPLEQYF. The V gene is TRBV6-5, the J gene TRBJ2-7, with D possibly matching TRBD2 (5 bases). Trimming shortened V by 0 bases and J by 6 bases, and 12 bases separated the two germline ends. Germline V gene data show CDR1 as MNHEY and CDR2 as SVGAGI. This CDR3 spans 14 amino acids.